The 29 T cell receptor beta chains below all came from one sample that was sequenced in a study of blood T cell repertoires in COVID-19. Some clones are missing from TCRdb's copy, which holds only in-frame ones; the method was immunoSEQ multiplex PCR. The profile covers 180,000 or so clones, with 65% to 85% appearing a single time and 7.5% taken by the ten largest. The specimen was PBMCs or T cells enriched from blood (not recorded which). These receptors all stem from a man aged 40-55 years who had recovered from COVID-19.

This clone was recorded once. The chain uses TRBV27 and TRBJ1-6, with D possibly TRBD1 on 5 matching bases. The CDR3 is 16 amino acids. Trimming took off 4 bases at V and 10 bases at J, with 20 bases between the two ends. Per the germline V gene, CDR1 is MNHEY and CDR2 is SMNVEV (reference sequence). The CDR3, as DNA: TGTGCCAGCAGTTCCCTACAACGGGGGATTTGGTCACCCCTCCACTTT. It yields the protein CASSSLQRGIWSPLHF.

This chain uses TRBV7-2 with TRBJ2-7, with D tentatively TRBD2 (6 bases). The CDR3 sequence is 14 residues long. V lost 4 bases, J lost 0 bases, and 10 bases lay in between. In germline, CDR1 is SGHTA, CDR2 FQGNSA. CDR3 sequence reads: CASSSPTSSYEQYF. CDR3 sequence (DNA): TGTGCCAGCAGCTCTCCGACTAGCTCCTACGAGCAGTACTTC.

The CDR3, as DNA: TGCGCCAGCAGCCAAGCTTTTAAGGGGGTTCCTGGAAACACCATATATTTT. Translation gives CASSQAFKGVPGNTIYF. J is TRBJ1-3 and V is TRBV4-1; possible D gene TRBD1, 6 bases. Germline loops: CDR1 MGHRA, CDR2 YSYEKL. This CDR3 has 17 residues. The V end lost 1 base, the J end lost 2 bases, and 15 bases lay between the germline ends.

This clone was picked up a small number of times. The chain couples TRBV15 to TRBJ2-7, with TRBD1 as a possible D gene (8 bases). Germline CDR1 is LNHNV and CDR2 is YYDKDF (reference sequence). V lost 3 bases, J lost 3 bases, and 15 bases lay in between. The CDR3 covers 15 residues. CDR3: CATSSGRTGFYEQYF. The CDR3, as DNA: TGTGCCACCAGCAGCGGGAGGACAGGGTTCTACGAGCAGTACTTC. Based on the CDR3 plus reference TRBV15 and TRBJ2-7, the full variable domain is DAMVIQNPRYQVTQFGKPVTLSCSQTLNHNVMYWYQQKSSQAPKLLFHYYDKDFNNEADTPDNFQSRRPNTSFCFLDIRSPGLGDTAMYLCATSSGRTGFYEQYFGPGTRLTVT.

This rearrangement joins TRBV6-8 to TRBJ2-7; TRBD1 agrees at 9 bases. The CDR3 loop spans 13 amino acids. The V segment lost 2 bases and the J segment 9 bases; nucleotides outside the gene matches: 5. Germline V gene data show CDR1 as MNHGY and CDR2 as SAAAGT. CDR3 loop: CASSYRTGVRQYF. In nucleotides, the CDR3 is TGTGCCAGCAGTTACCGGACAGGGGTACGGCAGTACTTC.

This clone was counted between two and nine times. The rearrangement uses TRBV28 and TRBJ1-5; 7 bases are a match to TRBD1. CDR3 length equals 16 residues. The V segment lost 3 bases and the J segment 4 bases; nucleotides outside the gene matches: 9. Germline V gene lookup returns CDR1 MDHEN and CDR2 SYDVKM. The CDR3 here is CASSFLRQGLNQPQHF. CDR3 bases: TGTGCCAGCAGTTTTCTTAGACAGGGCCTAAATCAGCCCCAGCATTTT.

The V and J genes are TRBV24-1 and TRBJ1-4; TRBD1 matches 7 bases. The CDR3 loop spans 21 amino acids. The germline CDR1 and CDR2 sequences are KGHDR and SFDVKD. V lost 3 bases, J lost 0 bases, and 18 bases stayed unmatched. The CDR3 DNA follows: TGTGCCACCAGTGATCTGACCTGGACAGGTGAAGTTCCCGCAACTAATGAAAAACTGTTTTTT. It is translated as CATSDLTWTGEVPATNEKLFF.

The V gene is TRBV27, the J gene TRBJ1-3; TRBD1 matches 7 bases. Losses at the gene ends were 2 bases for V and 0 bases for J; bases not matched to a gene: 1. Germline V gives CDR1 MNHEY, CDR2 SMNVEV (reference sequence). The CDR3 runs to 15 residues. The CDR3 loop is CASSLRGLSGNTIYF. The CDR3 DNA reads TGTGCCAGCAGTTTAAGGGGGCTCTCTGGAAACACCATATATTTT.

The gene calls are TRBV30 and TRBJ2-2; no clear D gene. The V end lost 2 bases, the J end lost 3 bases, and 10 bases lay between the germline ends. CDR3 length: 14 residues. Germline lookup yields CDR1 GTSNPN and CDR2 SVGIG (reference sequence). The DNA of the CDR3 is TGTGCCTGGAGTAGAGACACATACACCGGGGAGCTGTTTTTT. It encodes CAWSRDTYTGELFF.

This clone was detected a few times. The chain joins TRBV2 to TRBJ1-5; 8 bases map to TRBD1. J was trimmed by 4 bases and V by 7 bases; bases with no gene match: 6. The CDR3 extends over 14 amino acids. Germline CDR1 is SNHLY and CDR2 is FYNNEI. This CDR3 reads CASTKDRENQPQHF. The CDR3 DNA follows: TGTGCCAGCACCAAGGACAGGGAAAATCAGCCCCAGCATTTT.

The chain couples TRBV5-8 to TRBJ1-5; possibly TRBD1 for D (5 bases). The germline CDR1 and CDR2 sequences are SGHTS and YDEGEE. This CDR3 region has 17 residues. V shed 0 bases and J shed 4 bases, with 17 bases lying between them. The CDR3 DNA follows: TGTGCCAGCAGCTTGGTCGGGGGAGGACGCTTTAATCAGCCCCAGCATTTT. It translates to CASSLVGGGRFNQPQHF.

This chain joins TRBV6-5 and TRBJ2-7, with TRBD1 as a possible D gene (5 bases). Germline lookup yields CDR1 MNHEY and CDR2 SVGAGI. The CDR3 spans 13 residues. V lost 5 bases, J lost 3 bases, and 11 bases lay in between. The CDR3 DNA reads TGTGCCAGCAGTCCCGACAGATTCTACGAGCAGTACTTC. Its translation: CASSPDRFYEQYF.

The chain couples TRBV5-6 to TRBJ2-3; 7 bases match TRBD1. Germline CDR1 reads SGHDT; CDR2 reads YYEEEE. Trimming at V came to 4 bases and at J to 3 bases, leaving 2 bases not matched to a gene. This CDR3 has 13 residues. The CDR3 nucleotides read TGTGCCAGCAGCCGACAGGGAACAGATACGCAGTATTTT. Protein product: CASSRQGTDTQYF.

CDR3 nucleotides: TGTGCCAGCAGTTGGTCGGGTCGGGTTTGGGAGACCCAGTACTTC. It codes for CASSWSGRVWETQYF. V gene TRBV28 combines with J gene TRBJ2-5; D unclear. The germline V and J ends were trimmed by 4 bases and 5 bases, with 17 bases remaining between them. Germline-derived CDR1 and CDR2 are MDHEN and SYDVKM. This CDR3 is 15 amino acids long.

The CDR3 nucleotides are TGTGCCAGCAATTACCAGGGTACGGGCTACACCTTC. Its translation: CASNYQGTGYTF. This chain joins TRBV2 and TRBJ1-2; the D gene is possibly TRBD1 (5 bases). Germline-derived CDR1 and CDR2 are SNHLY and FYNNEI. This CDR3 has 12 residues. V was cut by 7 bases and J by 8 bases, with 14 bases left in between.

The chain combines TRBV28 with TRBJ1-5; 8 bases are shared with TRBD1. CDR3 length: 18 residues. Germline loops: CDR1 MDHEN, CDR2 SYDVKM. J gave up 1 base and V 5 bases, and 13 bases lay outside the gene matches. As DNA, the CDR3 is TGTGCCAGCAGTGATGGACAGGGAGGGGTATGGAGCAATCAGCCCCAGCATTTT. Translating it yields CASSDGQGGVWSNQPQHF.

As regards this clone: Other DNA sequences of this sample code for an identical CDR3. The genes are TRBV9 and TRBJ2-5; a weak D match, TRBD2 (7 bases). Germline V CDR1 and CDR2: SGDLS, YYNGEE. V was cut by 0 bases and J by 5 bases, with 14 bases left in between. This CDR3 region has 15 residues. The CDR3 protein is CASSVGPGGGETQYF. The CDR3 nucleotides are TGTGCCAGCAGCGTAGGGCCGGGGGGCGGGGAGACCCAGTACTTC. The full variable domain, with the rest looked up from reference TRBV9 and TRBJ2-5, is DSGVTQTPKHLITATGQRVTLRCSPRSGDLSVYWYQQSLDQGLQFLIQYYNGEERAKGNILERFSAQQFPDLHSELNLSSLELGDSALYFCASSVGPGGGETQYFGPGTRLLVL.

The rearrangement uses TRBV25-1 and TRBJ1-6, with a weak D call TRBD1 (5 bases). Germline V gene data show CDR1 as MGHDK and CDR2 as SYGVNS. The length of the CDR3 is 16 residues. Trimming pared 4 bases from V and 6 bases from J, leaving 16 bases between. The chain's CDR3 is CASSAPGGTGNSPLHF. Here the CDR3 DNA reads TGTGCCAGCAGTGCTCCGGGGGGGACGGGTAATTCACCCCTCCACTTT.

This chain joins TRBV5-4 and TRBJ1-4; weak D call: TRBD1 (5 bases). Trimming removed 2 bases from V and 4 bases from J, with 15 bases in between. From germline, CDR1 is SGHNT and CDR2 YYREEE (reference sequence). This CDR3 spans 16 amino acids. CDR3 in amino acids: CASSFDPGRGNEKLFF. The CDR3 DNA sequence: TGTGCCAGCAGCTTCGATCCAGGGCGAGGTAATGAAAAACTGTTTTTT.

This sequence joins TRBV2 and TRBJ2-2; the match to TRBD1 covers 12 bases. The V gene end was trimmed by 6 bases and the J gene end by 3 bases; junction bases not matched to a gene: 2. There are 15 residues in the CDR3. Germline V gene sequence: CDR1 SNHLY, CDR2 FYNNEI. The CDR3 is CASRGTGGDTGELFF. The CDR3 nucleotides read TGTGCCAGCAGGGGGACAGGGGGCGACACCGGGGAGCTGTTTTTT.

The table lists this clone with a count of one. V usage is TRBV6-5 and J usage is TRBJ1-1, with no clear D. The germline V and J ends were trimmed by 8 bases and 0 bases, with 7 bases remaining between them. Per the germline V gene, CDR1 is MNHEY and CDR2 is SVGAGI. This CDR3 contains 12 residues. DNA for the CDR3: TGTGCCAGCTTCAGCGTGAACACTGAAGCTTTCTTT. Amino acids: CASFSVNTEAFF.

The chain employs TRBV5-5 and TRBJ2-7, with D tentatively TRBD2 (7 bases). This CDR3 contains 15 residues. V lost 3 bases and J 4 bases, leaving 17 bases between the germline ends. Germline V lookup: CDR1 SGHKS, CDR2 YYEKEE (reference sequence). The chain's CDR3 is CASSSVSEGGYEQYF. The CDR3 DNA reads as TGTGCCAGCAGCTCCGTTTCGGAGGGGGGGTACGAGCAGTACTTC.

This clone showed up just once. The V gene is TRBV19, the J gene TRBJ1-2; D unclear. From germline, CDR1 is LNHDA and CDR2 SQIVND (reference sequence). Trimming stripped 6 bases from V and 6 bases from J, with 8 bases between. The CDR3 loop spans 11 amino acids. CDR3 bases: TGTGCCAGTAGGACGACAAATGGCTACACCTTC. Protein: CASRTTNGYTF.

This chain links TRBV11-3 with TRBJ2-1, with 11 bases lining up with TRBD2. The germline CDR1 and CDR2 sequences are SGHNT and YENEEA. J was trimmed by 5 bases and V by 3 bases; bases with no gene match: 3. The CDR3 totals 15 residues. The CDR3 loop reads CASSFSGGANNEQFF. DNA of the CDR3: TGTGCCAGCAGCTTTAGCGGGGGGGCAAACAATGAGCAGTTCTTC.

The CDR3, as DNA: TGCGCCAGCAGGAGAGAGTCCTACGAGCAGTACTTC. It is translated as CASRRESYEQYF. J is TRBJ2-7 and V is TRBV5-1; D not resolved. The ends were cut back, 5 bases at V and 1 base at J, with 7 bases in the middle. Germline values: CDR1 SGHRS, CDR2 YFSETQ. The CDR3 consists of 12 residues. The entire variable domain, with the rest obtained from reference TRBV5-1 and TRBJ2-7, is as follows: KAGVTQTPRYLIKTRGQQVTLSCSPISGHRSVSWYQQTPGQGLQFLFEYFSETQRNKGNFPGRFSGRQFSNSRSEMNVSTLELGDSALYLCASRRESYEQYFGPGTRLTVT.

This chain uses TRBV29-1 with TRBJ1-1; a weak D match, TRBD1 (6 bases). V was cut by 4 bases and J by 3 bases, with 15 bases left in between. Germline V CDR1 and CDR2: SQVTM, ANQGSEA. The CDR3 spans 14 residues. The CDR3 loop is CSVVVGGRYTEAFF. In DNA form, the CDR3 reads TGCAGCGTTGTTGTAGGGGGTCGGTACACTGAAGCTTTCTTT. The full variable domain, with the rest looked up from reference TRBV29-1 and TRBJ1-1, is SAVISQKPSRDICQRGTSLTIQCQVDSQVTMMFWYRQQPGQSLTLIATANQGSEATYESGFVIDKFPISRPNLTFSTLTVSNMSPEDSSIYLCSVVVGGRYTEAFFGQGTRLTVV.

V gene TRBV18 combines with J gene TRBJ1-3; D remains ambiguous. Germline V gene data show CDR1 as KGHSH and CDR2 as LQKENI. The CDR3 length is 15 residues. The ends were cut back, 0 bases at V and 0 bases at J, with 6 bases in the middle. The CDR3 protein is CASSPPAASGNTIYF. In nucleotides, the CDR3 is TGTGCCAGCTCACCACCGGCGGCCTCTGGAAACACCATATATTTT.

This chain connects TRBV11-2 to TRBJ1-2, with a possible D match to TRBD1 (5 bases). V gave up 0 bases and J gave up 8 bases, with 16 bases separating them. The germline V gene encodes CDR1 SGHAT and CDR2 FQNNGV. CDR3 length: 15 amino acids. The CDR3 protein is CASSLERQWLEGYTF. The CDR3 DNA follows: TGTGCCAGCAGCTTAGAGCGACAGTGGTTGGAGGGCTACACCTTC. Variable domain in full (rest from reference TRBV11-2 and TRBJ1-2): EAGVAQSPRYKIIEKRQSVAFWCNPISGHATLYWYQQILGQGPKLLIQFQNNGVVDDSQLPKDRFSAERLKGVDSTLKIQPAKLEDSAVYLCASSLERQWLEGYTFGSGTRLTVV.

This rearrangement joins TRBV14 to TRBJ1-1, with 11 positions matching TRBD1. The V segment lost 4 bases and the J segment 3 bases; nucleotides outside the gene matches: 7. The CDR3 covers 16 residues. Germline V gene sequence: CDR1 SGHDN, CDR2 FVKESK. The CDR3 nucleotides are TGTGCCAGCAGCCCATACTTGGGACAGGGGGACACTGAAGCTTTCTTT. This sequence encodes CASSPYLGQGDTEAFF.